Sequencing of this T cell receptor (beta chain) was carried out in a study of sequential checkpoint blockade in melanoma. About the study: Both treatment sequences were followed by maintenance nivolumab. TCRβ was sequenced from DNA of 90 or so pretreatment tumors. General observations from the study: Rising tumor T-cell fraction and clonality meant about 30 times likelier benefit.

Produced via immunoSEQ multiplex PCR; TCRdb's table is partial and in-frame only. This sample has thousands of clones, with around 26% found just once. Treatment given: randomized to nivolumab then ipilimumab (arm A) or the reverse (arm B). Many counts were recorded for this clone. Its antigen is still unknown. The V segment lost 4 bases and the J segment 1 base; nucleotides outside the gene matches: 6. The CDR3 totals 15 residues. The V gene's germline CDR1 is SGHNT and CDR2 YENEEA. The receptor comes from a human donor with melanoma. The J gene is TRBJ1-1, the V gene TRBV11-3, with 7 bases that match TRBD1. Sequencing used tumor tissue (inferred from file names), obtained from a patient given nivolumab and ipilimumab in sequence. CDR3 protein: CASSYRTGENTEAFF. The CDR3 nucleotides are TGTGCCAGCAGCTACCGGACAGGCGAGAACACTGAAGCTTTCTTT.